Following are 5 T cell receptor beta chains from one sample sequenced in a study of cytomegalovirus exposure and HLA in healthy donors. PCR employed 60 Vbeta and 13 Jbeta primers. TCRdb keeps only in-frame clones here, not all; method: immunoSEQ multiplex PCR. Of about 81,000 clones in the sample, 77% are singletons; the top ten hold roughly 3%. Sequences were obtained from PBMCs. Receptor source: a man aged 50-60 years in good health and CMV-seropositive.

The V and J genes are TRBV14 and TRBJ2-7; D is unclear. Germline assignment: CDR1 SGHDN and CDR2 FVKESK. CDR3 size: 11 residues. V lost 4 bases, J lost 6 bases, and 7 bases lay in between. The CDR3 nucleotides read TGTGCCAGCAGCCTATCCCGCGAGCAGTACTTC. This translates into CASSLSREQYF.

The V call is TRBV2, the J call TRBJ2-2, with D possibly TRBD2 on 6 matching bases. V was trimmed by 7 bases and J by 8 bases, leaving 14 bases between them. The CDR3 runs 13 residues. Germline CDR1 reads SNHLY; CDR2 reads FYNNEI. The CDR3 spells CASTGSGVGELFF. DNA of the CDR3: TGTGCCAGCACAGGTAGCGGTGTAGGGGAGCTGTTTTTT.

This chain joins TRBV7-3 and TRBJ2-3; TRBD2 might be the D (6 bases). This CDR3 region has 14 residues. Trimming left V 5 bases short and J 7 bases short, with 16 bases between. Looked up from germline, CDR1 is SGHTA and CDR2 is FQGTGA. CDR3 sequence reads: CASSIQPGLYTQYF. CDR3 in DNA: TGTGCCAGCAGCATACAACCGGGACTCTATACGCAGTATTTT.

The chain links TRBV11-3 to TRBJ2-3; 11 nucleotides line up with TRBD2. J gave up 2 bases and V 3 bases, and 7 bases lay outside the gene matches. The CDR3 extends over 17 amino acids. CDR1 is SGHNT and CDR2 is YENEEA in the germline V gene. The CDR3 reads CASSFPTSGAHTDTQYF. CDR3 DNA: TGTGCCAGCAGCTTCCCGACTAGCGGGGCCCACACAGATACGCAGTATTTT.

This chain uses TRBV20-1 with TRBJ1-2; a weak D match, TRBD1 (6 bases). V shed 4 bases and J shed 7 bases, with 10 bases lying between them. Germline loops: CDR1 DFQATT, CDR2 SNEGSKA (reference sequence). This CDR3 spans 11 amino acids. CDR3 in amino acids: CSATGEFGYTF. The CDR3 DNA sequence: TGCAGTGCTACAGGGGAATTTGGCTACACCTTC.